Sequencing of this T cell receptor (beta chain) was carried out in a study of T-cell reconstitution after alpha-beta-depleted transplantation in children. General study points: Alpha-beta T cells about two months after transplant reportedly derived from several hundred expanded graft clones. One year after transplant, T-cell counts and diversity came mostly from newly produced T cells.

Molecular barcoding with unique molecular identifiers was used for the TCRbeta library. TCRdb used MiXCR to reprocess the PCR reads, holding one entry per CDR3 protein. The profile covers over 200,000 distinct CDR3 sequences, with around 9.9% appearing a single time and about 28% taken by the ten largest. V was pared by 5 bases and J by 0 bases, with 11 bases between. This CDR3 has 14 residues. The germline V gene encodes CDR1 SGHTA and CDR2 FQGNSA. This clonotype appeared many times. The antigen remains undetermined. The TCR sequence derives from a child less than two years old with acute myeloid leukemia, due to receive a stem cell transplant. This chain uses TRBV7-2 with TRBJ2-7; D gene uncertain. Sequencing was performed on PBMCs, taken before TCRalphabeta/CD19-depleted stem cell transplant. CDR3 region: CASSVLINSYEQYF. The DNA of the CDR3 is TGTGCCAGCAGCGTCCTAATTAACTCCTACGAGCAGTACTTC.